The 27 T cell receptor beta chains below come from one sample, sequenced in a study of somatic mutations in cytotoxic T cells in rheumatoid arthritis. Here immunoSEQ multiplex PCR was the method, and the copy in TCRdb shows in-frame clones only, minus some. The table records approximately 13,000 clones, approximately 80% of them present only once. The sample was CD8+ T cells sorted from blood. All receptors derive from an adult with rheumatoid arthritis.

This clone has only a few counts. The V call is TRBV7-9, the J call TRBJ2-2; 7 bases fit TRBD2. V shed 5 bases, J shed 4 bases, and the junction held 10 bases outside the gene matches. The CDR3 has 16 residues. Germline CDR1 and CDR2: SEHNR and FQNEAQ (reference sequence). The CDR3 DNA sequence: TGTGCCAGCAGCCGAAGGGTCGCGGGAGCCACCGGGGAGCTGTTTTTT. It codes for CASSRRVAGATGELFF. The full variable domain, completed using reference TRBV7-9 and TRBJ2-2, is DTGVSQNPRHKITKRGQNVTFRCDPISEHNRLYWYRQTLGQGPEFLTYFQNEAQLEKSRLLSDRFSAERPKGSFSTLEIQRTEQGDSAMYLCASSRRVAGATGELFFGEGSRLTVL.

The chain has TRBV27 and TRBJ2-7, with TRBD2 as a possible D gene (6 bases). The CDR3 runs 14 residues. Germline CDR1 is MNHEY and CDR2 is SMNVEV (reference sequence). Trimming shortened V by 2 bases and J by 3 bases, and 11 bases separated the two germline ends. CDR3 region: CASSLRGRRYEQYF. The DNA for the CDR3 is TGTGCCAGCAGTTTACGGGGGAGACGCTACGAGCAGTACTTC.

The rearrangement joins TRBV4-2 to TRBJ2-1; 13 positions agree with TRBD2. V shed 0 bases, J shed 6 bases, and the junction held 2 bases outside the gene matches. In germline, CDR1 is LGHNA, CDR2 YNFKEQ. CDR3 length: 16 residues. The DNA for the CDR3 is TGTGCCAGCAGCCAAGATTGGACTAGCGGGAGCAATGAGCAGTTCTTC. Its translation: CASSQDWTSGSNEQFF.

This chain joins TRBV5-1 and TRBJ1-1; weak D call: TRBD1 (5 bases). The ends were cut back, 0 bases at V and 7 bases at J, with 19 bases in the middle. The germline V gene encodes CDR1 SGHRS and CDR2 YFSETQ. The CDR3 spans 16 residues. The CDR3 here is CASSLEVAGSGREAFF. Written as DNA, the CDR3 is TGCGCCAGCAGCTTGGAAGTTGCAGGATCGGGGCGTGAAGCTTTCTTT.

The chain joins TRBV10-3 to TRBJ1-6; 7 nucleotides match TRBD1. CDR1 ENHRY and CDR2 SYGVKD come from the germline V gene. With 6 bases clipped from V and 7 bases from J, the junction kept 15 bases outside the gene matches. The CDR3 is made up of 17 amino acids. The CDR3 DNA reads as TGTGCCATCAGCGACATGCCTCCCGGGACAGAAAATTCACCCCTCCACTTT. Protein sequence: CAISDMPPGTENSPLHF.

The rearrangement links TRBV28 to TRBJ1-5; D not certain. Trimming took off 5 bases at V and 6 bases at J, with 11 bases between the two ends. Germline V gene sequence: CDR1 MDHEN, CDR2 SYDVKM. The CDR3 extends over 13 amino acids. The CDR3 loop is CASSTSRVQPQHF. The CDR3 bases are TGTGCCAGCAGTACCTCTCGGGTTCAGCCCCAGCATTTT.

The chain is built from TRBV6-1 and TRBJ2-3; D gene unclear. V was pared by 1 base and J by 4 bases, with 15 bases between. This CDR3 spans 16 amino acids. Germline assignment: CDR1 MNHNS and CDR2 SASEGT. The CDR3, as DNA: TGTGCCAGCAGTGAAGTAGATGAGCCGGGCGCAGATACGCAGTATTTT. Its protein product is CASSEVDEPGADTQYF.

The rearrangement uses TRBV6-6 and TRBJ2-5, with a weak D call TRBD1 (5 bases). The germline gives CDR1 MNHNY, CDR2 SVGAGI (reference sequence). The CDR3 contains 13 residues. The V gene lost 5 bases and the J gene lost 5 bases, with 12 bases spanning the gap. CDR3 amino acids: CASSLRVLETQYF. The CDR3 DNA sequence: TGTGCCAGCAGTCTCAGGGTTTTGGAGACCCAGTACTTC.

The chain couples TRBV6-4 to TRBJ2-2; D gene ambiguous. The germline V gene has CDR1 MRHNA and CDR2 SNTAGT. V lost 3 bases, J lost 4 bases, and 6 bases lay in between. This CDR3 has 13 residues. CDR3 residues: CASSERATGELFF. As DNA, the CDR3 is TGTGCCAGCAGTGAAAGGGCCACCGGGGAGCTGTTTTTT.

The rearrangement joins TRBV5-6 to TRBJ1-4; D is undetermined. This CDR3 region has 13 residues. Deletions cut 3 bases from V and 5 bases from J, with 8 bases between. Germline-derived CDR1 and CDR2 are SGHDT and YYEEEE. CDR3 bases: TGTGCCAGCAGCTGGGGAGGGAATGAAAAACTGTTTTTT. Translating gives CASSWGGNEKLFF.

The chain combines TRBV30 with TRBJ2-1; D may be TRBD1 (6 bases). This CDR3 region has 14 residues. Germline lookup yields CDR1 GTSNPN and CDR2 SVGIG (reference sequence). The CDR3, as DNA: TGTGCGTCCGAGAGGACAGAGACTTACAATGAGCAGTTCTTC. It translates to CASERTETYNEQFF. Full variable domain (missing parts from reference TRBV30 and TRBJ2-1): SQTIHQWPATLVQPVGSPLSLECTVEGTSNPNLYWYRQAAGRGLQLLFYSVGIGQISSEVPQNLSASRPQDRQFILSSKKLLLSDSGFYLCASERTETYNEQFFGPGTRLTVL.

The chain employs TRBV4-1 and TRBJ1-1; 7 bases are a match to TRBD1. The CDR3 runs to 13 residues. The junction had 5 bases not matched to a gene; V was cut back by 4 bases and J by 6 bases. CDR1 MGHRA and CDR2 YSYEKL come from the germline V gene. CDR3 bases: TGCGCCAGCAGCCTCCGACAGGGCTCTGAAGCTTTCTTT. Translated: CASSLRQGSEAFF.

J is TRBJ1-5 and V is TRBV19; 9 bases fit TRBD1. With 5 bases clipped from V and 1 base from J, the junction kept 6 bases outside the gene matches. Germline assignment: CDR1 LNHDA and CDR2 SQIVND (reference sequence). The CDR3 length is 16 residues. The CDR3 spells CASSVGQGTSNQPQHF. The CDR3 nucleotides read TGTGCCAGTAGTGTTGGACAGGGGACAAGCAATCAGCCCCAGCATTTT.

The count of this clone is one. The rearrangement uses TRBV19 and TRBJ2-5; weak D call: TRBD2 (5 bases). Looked up from germline, CDR1 is LNHDA and CDR2 is SQIVND (reference sequence). V shed 1 base and J shed 8 bases, with 20 bases lying between them. The CDR3 extends over 16 amino acids. The DNA of the CDR3 is TGTGCCAGTAGTATAGGGACGGCGGGTGGTCCTAATACCCAGTACTTC. This codes for CASSIGTAGGPNTQYF. Full variable domain (missing parts from reference TRBV19 and TRBJ2-5): DGGITQSPKYLFRKEGQNVTLSCEQNLNHDAMYWYRQDPGQGLRLIYYSQIVNDFQKGDIAEGYSVSREKKESFPLTVTSAQKNPTAFYLCASSIGTAGGPNTQYFGPGTRLLVL.

The rearrangement links TRBV4-2 to TRBJ2-5, with 11 bases that match TRBD2. The CDR3 consists of 17 residues. V lost 0 bases to trimming and J lost 3 bases; unmatched junction nucleotides: 6. Germline V lookup: CDR1 LGHNA, CDR2 YNFKEQ. CDR3 in DNA: TGTGCCAGCAGCCAAGATGGGGGGACTAGCGGAGAAGAGACCCAGTACTTC. Amino acid sequence: CASSQDGGTSGEETQYF.

V and J are TRBV2 and TRBJ1-5, with 9 bases lining up with TRBD1. The CDR3 has 14 amino acids. CDR1 SNHLY and CDR2 FYNNEI come from the germline V gene. V lost 4 bases and J lost 4; bases outside the gene matches: 2. The CDR3 region is CASSAGTGNQPQHF. The CDR3 region has the DNA TGTGCCAGCAGTGCCGGGACAGGGAATCAGCCCCAGCATTTT.

V usage is TRBV10-3 and J usage is TRBJ2-1; D is perhaps TRBD1 or TRBD2 (5 bases each). CDR1 is ENHRY, CDR2 SYGVKD, per germline. The length of the CDR3 is 14 residues. The V gene lost 4 bases and the J gene lost 4 bases, with 11 bases spanning the gap. CDR3: CAISAGSGYNEQFF. For the CDR3, the DNA is TGTGCCATCAGTGCAGGGTCGGGGTACAATGAGCAGTTCTTC.

The chain joins TRBV5-6 to TRBJ2-2; D is uncertain. In germline, CDR1 is SGHDT, CDR2 YYEEEE. The length of the CDR3 is 15 residues. Trimming removed 1 base from V and 4 bases from J, with 11 bases in between. In DNA form, the CDR3 reads TGTGCCAGCAGCTTGCTGAACTTGGGCACCGGGGAGCTGTTTTTT. It is translated as CASSLLNLGTGELFF.

This chain links TRBV27 with TRBJ2-1; no definite D call. In germline, CDR1 is MNHEY, CDR2 SMNVEV (reference sequence). The germline V and J ends were trimmed by 5 bases and 8 bases, with 10 bases remaining between them. The CDR3 is made up of 12 amino acids. Written as DNA, the CDR3 is TGTGCCAGCAGTCTAGGATCCCATGAGCAGTTCTTC. Amino acids: CASSLGSHEQFF.

The chain recombines TRBV11-2 with TRBJ1-1; the D is unclear. The germline V gene has CDR1 SGHAT and CDR2 FQNNGV. This CDR3 contains 16 residues. Between the trimmed V and J ends, which lost 0 bases and 4 bases, there was a span of 15 bases. CDR3 region: CASSLDLGLRVTEAFF. The DNA for the CDR3 is TGTGCCAGCAGCTTAGATCTCGGGTTGCGTGTCACTGAAGCTTTCTTT. The full variable domain, completed using reference TRBV11-2 and TRBJ1-1, is EAGVAQSPRYKIIEKRQSVAFWCNPISGHATLYWYQQILGQGPKLLIQFQNNGVVDDSQLPKDRFSAERLKGVDSTLKIQPAKLEDSAVYLCASSLDLGLRVTEAFFGQGTRLTVV.

The DNA of the CDR3 is TGTGCCAGCAGGGATGACAGGCCGAACACTGAAGCTTTCTTT. Protein: CASRDDRPNTEAFF. The chain combines TRBV2 with TRBJ1-1; TRBD1 is a possible D gene (6 bases). V lost 6 bases to trimming and J lost 1 base, with 12 bases between them. Per germline, CDR1 SNHLY and CDR2 FYNNEI. The CDR3 is made up of 14 amino acids.

This clone has just a few counts. The J gene is TRBJ1-2, the V gene TRBV29-1; no clear D gene. Germline V gives CDR1 SQVTM, CDR2 ANQGSEA. CDR3 length: 14 residues. Trimming took 3 bases from V and 0 from J, leaving 11 bases between them. CDR3: CSVDFPEANYGYTF. As DNA, the CDR3 is TGCAGCGTTGATTTCCCGGAAGCTAACTATGGCTACACCTTC.

This clone was picked up one time. The chain couples TRBV27 to TRBJ2-7, with D unclear. Trimming took off 3 bases at V and 1 base at J, with 10 bases between the two ends. Germline assignment: CDR1 MNHEY and CDR2 SMNVEV (reference sequence). The CDR3 extends over 14 amino acids. The DNA of the CDR3 is TGTGCCAGCAGTTTGGCCCCCGCTTCCTACGAGCAGTACTTC. It encodes CASSLAPASYEQYF.

The CDR3 sequence is CASSPPSYNEQFF. CDR3 coding DNA: TGTGCCAGCAGTCCTCCTTCCTACAATGAGCAGTTCTTC. The chain has TRBV28 and TRBJ2-1; D unclear. CDR1 is MDHEN, CDR2 SYDVKM, per germline. There are 13 residues in the CDR3. V shed 5 bases and J shed 1 base, with 6 bases lying between them.

This rearrangement joins TRBV9 to TRBJ2-7; 9 bases are a match to TRBD2. With 3 bases clipped from V and 2 bases from J, the junction kept 6 bases outside the gene matches. Germline CDR1 is SGDLS and CDR2 is YYNGEE. The CDR3 extends over 15 amino acids. CDR3 DNA sequence: TGTGCCAGCAGCGCAGGACTAGCGTTAACCTACGAGCAGTACTTC. Its translation is CASSAGLALTYEQYF.

The chain uses TRBV11-3 and TRBJ2-3; 12 bases match TRBD2. V shed 3 bases and J 4 bases; nucleotides not matched to a gene: 5. From germline, CDR1 is SGHNT and CDR2 YENEEA. The CDR3 sequence is 16 residues long. The CDR3, as DNA: TGTGCCAGCAGCTTTTCTAGCGGGAGGGCCCCAGATACGCAGTATTTT. This gives the protein CASSFSSGRAPDTQYF.

This clone was counted between two and nine times. This chain uses TRBV7-2 with TRBJ1-2; TRBD1 might be the D (6 bases). The V gene lost 6 bases and the J gene lost 0 bases, with 14 bases spanning the gap. This CDR3 is 15 amino acids long. The germline gives CDR1 SGHTA, CDR2 FQGNSA. CDR3 loop: CASRLNTGTNYGYTF. CDR3 sequence (DNA): TGTGCCAGCAGGTTAAATACAGGGACTAACTATGGCTACACCTTC.